Each of the 7 T cell receptor beta chains below was sequenced from the same sample in a study of radiotherapy plus CTLA-4 blockade in lung cancer. TCRdb's table, derived via immunoSEQ multiplex PCR, lists solely in-frame clones and lacks some. Of about 95,000 clones in the sample, approximately 78% were seen once. The material was peripheral blood, obtained from a patient treated with radiotherapy plus ipilimumab. Receptors were obtained from a human donor with non-small cell lung cancer who had a partial response to radiotherapy plus ipilimumab.

The rearrangement links TRBV28 to TRBJ1-1; unclear D gene. Germline CDR1 reads MDHEN; CDR2 reads SYDVKM. This CDR3 comprises 13 residues. The V end was cut by 2 bases, the J end by 6 bases, with 10 bases between. This CDR3 reads CASSLGQLAEAFF. Here the CDR3 DNA reads TGTGCCAGCAGTTTAGGGCAGCTGGCTGAAGCTTTCTTT.

The chain is built from TRBV14 and TRBJ2-7; D uncertain. The CDR3 is 13 amino acids. V shed 5 bases and J shed 6 bases, with 14 bases lying between them. From germline, CDR1 is SGHDN and CDR2 FVKESK. The CDR3 reads CASSTYHRSEQYF. The DNA of the CDR3 is TGTGCCAGCAGCACCTACCACCGCTCCGAGCAGTACTTC.

The chain is built from TRBV19 and TRBJ2-7, with D possibly TRBD2 on 6 matching bases. Germline CDR1 is LNHDA and CDR2 is SQIVND (reference sequence). V was cut by 1 base and J by 2 bases, with 12 bases left in between. The CDR3 runs 15 residues. DNA for the CDR3: TGTGCCAGTAGTATAGGGGGGACTCCCCCCTACGAGCAGTACTTC. It encodes CASSIGGTPPYEQYF.

The chain carries TRBV5-3 and TRBJ2-7; 7 bases align to TRBD2. TRBV5-3 is flagged as an ORF with uncertain function. V was clipped by 8 bases and J by 7 bases; unmatched bases: 18. The CDR3 length is 15 residues. CDR3 loop: CASSQATSIPGEQYF. The CDR3 bases are TGTGCCAGCAGCCAAGCGACTAGCATTCCGGGGGAGCAGTACTTC.

The chain has TRBV6-5 and TRBJ1-1; no firm D call. CDR3 length equals 15 residues. V was pared by 2 bases and J by 3 bases, with 13 bases between. Germline values: CDR1 MNHEY, CDR2 SVGAGI. Here the CDR3 DNA reads TGTGCCAGCAGTTACCTAGGCGACTGGGACACTGAAGCTTTCTTT. Translated: CASSYLGDWDTEAFF.

The chain links TRBV5-1 to TRBJ2-1, with TRBD2 matching over 8 bases. Trimming at V came to 2 bases and at J to 1 base, leaving 2 bases not matched to a gene. The CDR3 has 15 amino acids. Germline V lookup: CDR1 SGHRS, CDR2 YFSETQ. The CDR3 here is CASSLIAGSYNEQFF. The CDR3 DNA is TGCGCCAGCAGCTTAATAGCGGGGTCCTACAATGAGCAGTTCTTC.

In its sample, this clone was seen a few times. In the same sample, other DNA sequences code for this CDR3. This rearrangement joins TRBV5-1 to TRBJ1-1; 7 nucleotides match TRBD1. Unmatched junction bases numbered 3, after V lost 2 bases and J lost 2 bases. This CDR3 is 14 amino acids long. From germline, CDR1 is SGHRS and CDR2 YFSETQ. CDR3 region: CASSLGTANTEAFF. For the CDR3, the DNA is TGCGCCAGCAGCTTAGGGACAGCAAACACTGAAGCTTTCTTT. The variable domain in full, completed from reference TRBV5-1 and TRBJ1-1, reads KAGVTQTPRYLIKTRGQQVTLSCSPISGHRSVSWYQQTPGQGLQFLFEYFSETQRNKGNFPGRFSGRQFSNSRSEMNVSTLELGDSALYLCASSLGTANTEAFFGQGTRLTVV.